This T cell receptor beta chain comes out of a study of T cells in Graves' hyperthyroidism and ophthalmopathy. In germline, CDR1 is SEHNR, CDR2 FQNEAQ (reference sequence). The V segment lost 5 bases and the J segment 5 bases; nucleotides outside the gene matches: 11. The CDR3 extends over 15 amino acids. TCR beta CDR3 regions were amplified from RNA. First-round RT-PCR with HTBI primers amplified the TCR CDR3 region. TCRdb reanalysed the multiplex PCR reads using MiXCR and keeps one entry per CDR3 protein. The sample consists of 480,000 or so distinct CDR3 sequences, around 50% of them appearing once.

The receptor was derived from an adult woman with Graves' disease, either hyperthyroidism or ophthalmopathy (not recorded which). The chain employs TRBV7-9 and TRBJ2-5; TRBD1 matches at 7 bases. The specimen sequenced was peripheral blood or thyroid tissue (not recorded which). CDR3 nucleotide sequence: TGTGCCAGCAGCACGCACCTTAACAGGGGCGAGACCCAGTACTTC. Translating it yields CASSTHLNRGETQYF.